This T cell receptor beta chain was recovered during a study of CD8 T cells in Susac syndrome. Unmatched junction bases numbered 10, after V lost 0 bases and J lost 7 bases. There are 15 residues in the CDR3. In germline, CDR1 is GTSNPN, CDR2 SVGIG (reference sequence). RNA, at 0.5 to 1 ug, was reverse transcribed with random hexamers. MiXCR, run by TCRdb on the immunoSEQ multiplex PCR reads, gives a single entry per CDR3 protein. The sample includes over 120,000 distinct CDR3 sequences, 95% of them seen just once. This sequence was found in a human donor with Susac syndrome. Sequencing input: CD4+ T cells from PBMCs. The chain joins TRBV30 to TRBJ1-2, with 8 bases fitting TRBD1. CDR3 nucleotide sequence: TGTGCCTGGAGTGTACGCCGCAGGGGGCGGCGTGGCTACACCTTC. Translation: CAWSVRRRGRRGYTF.